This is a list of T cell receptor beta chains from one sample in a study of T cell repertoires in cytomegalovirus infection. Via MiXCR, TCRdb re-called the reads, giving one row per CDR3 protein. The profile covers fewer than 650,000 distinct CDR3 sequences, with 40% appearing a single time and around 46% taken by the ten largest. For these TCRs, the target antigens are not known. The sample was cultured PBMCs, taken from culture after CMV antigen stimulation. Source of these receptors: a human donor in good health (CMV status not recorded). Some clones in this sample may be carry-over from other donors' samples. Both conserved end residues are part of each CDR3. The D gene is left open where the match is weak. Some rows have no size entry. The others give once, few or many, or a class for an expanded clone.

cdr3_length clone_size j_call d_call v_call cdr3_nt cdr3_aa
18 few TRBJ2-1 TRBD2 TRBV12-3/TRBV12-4 TGTGCCAGCAGTCCCCAGTTGCGGGAGACATGGTCCTACAATGAGCAGTTCTTC CASSPQLRETWSYNEQFF
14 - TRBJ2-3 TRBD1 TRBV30 TGTGCCTGGAGCACGGGACAGGGGGGCGATACGCAGTATTTT CAWSTGQGGDTQYF
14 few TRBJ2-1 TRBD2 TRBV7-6 TGTGCCAGCGTCCCTAGCGGGCCCAACAATGAGCAGTTCTTC CASVPSGPNNEQFF
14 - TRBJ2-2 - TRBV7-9 TGTGCCGGCTGGCGGGGGCTATCCACCGGGGAGCTGTTTTTT CAGWRGLSTGELFF
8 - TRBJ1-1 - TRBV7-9 TGTGCCAGCAGCTGGGGGGGTTTT CASSWGGF
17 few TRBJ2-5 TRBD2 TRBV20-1 TGCAGTGCTTTGGGCCCGCGGACTAGCGGGAAACAAGAGACCCAGTACTTC CSALGPRTSGKQETQYF
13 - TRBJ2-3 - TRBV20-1 TGCAGTGCGGAGGGCGGGACCACAGATACGCAGTATTTT CSAEGGTTDTQYF
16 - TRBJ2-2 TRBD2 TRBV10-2 TGCGCCAGCAGTACTGGTTCGGGAGGGCCGAGCGGGGAGCTGTTTTTT CASSTGSGGPSGELFF
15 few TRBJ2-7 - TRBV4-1 TGCGCCAGCAGCCGCTTAGACTGGGGAGAGTACGAGCAGTACTTC CASSRLDWGEYEQYF
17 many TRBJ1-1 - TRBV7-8 TGTGCCAGCAGCAGTGGGAGGAGGGGGACGAAGAACACTGAAGCTTTCTTT CASSSGRRGTKNTEAFF
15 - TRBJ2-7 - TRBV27 TGTGCCAGCAGTCTAATAGGGGGGGGCTCCTACGAGCAGTACTTC CASSLIGGGSYEQYF
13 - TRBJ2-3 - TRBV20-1 TGCAGTGCCCCGGGACTTCCCACAGATACGCAGTATTTT CSAPGLPTDTQYF
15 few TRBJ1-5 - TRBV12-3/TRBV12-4 TGTGCCAGCAGTGAAGGTATAGGGGGGCATCAGCCCCAGCATTTT CASSEGIGGHQPQHF
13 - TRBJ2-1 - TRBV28 TGTGCCAGCAGGAGTGGAGGGGCAGATGAGCAGTTCTTC CASRSGGADEQFF
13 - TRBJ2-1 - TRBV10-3 TGTGCCACCCACGGGGACGGCTACAATGAGCAGTTCTTC CATHGDGYNEQFF
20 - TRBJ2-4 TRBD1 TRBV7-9 TGTGCCAGCAGCTCCCCTAGACAGGGAACGCCCTATACAGGCAAAAACATTCAGTACTTC CASSSPRQGTPYTGKNIQYF
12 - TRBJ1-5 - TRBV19 TGTGCCAGTAGTCCAGTCTATCAGCCCCAGCATTTT CASSPVYQPQHF
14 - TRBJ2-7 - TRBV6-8 TGTGCCAGCGCTCGGGGCCCATCCAACTACGAGCAGTACTTC CASARGPSNYEQYF
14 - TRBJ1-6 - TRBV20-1 TGCAGTGCTAGACCAACAGGGTTAGGTTCACCCCTCCACTTT CSARPTGLGSPLHF
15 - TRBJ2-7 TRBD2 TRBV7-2 TGTGCCAGCAGCCCCCGGACTAGCGCGGGCGGCGAGCAGTACTTC CASSPRTSAGGEQYF